The 28 T cell receptor beta chains below were found in one sample sequenced in a study of T cells after somatic rescue of genetic block. Libraries were prepared by immunoSEQ multiplex PCR; TCRdb keeps only in-frame clonotypes and omits some of them. The data show roughly 7,000 clones, around 80% seen once. Source material: peripheral blood mononuclear cells (PBMCs). All receptors come from a boy younger than 18.

This chain joins TRBV10-1 and TRBJ2-1; unclear D gene. Per the germline V gene, CDR1 is WNHNN and CDR2 is SYGVQD (reference sequence). Trimming removed 7 bases at V and 0 bases at J, with 13 bases between. This CDR3 region has 15 residues. The CDR3 here is CASNAVPFSYNEQFF. CDR3 in DNA: TGCGCCAGCAACGCCGTTCCTTTCTCCTACAATGAGCAGTTCTTC.

The V gene is TRBV21-1, the J gene TRBJ2-3; no DNA check was done on the table's D call, TRBD2. TRBV21-1 is a listed pseudogene. CDR3 size: 18 residues. In DNA form, the CDR3 reads TGTGCCAGCAGCAATGAGACTAGCTCCGAGGGCGTCACAGATACGCAGTATTTT. Protein product: CASSNETSSEGVTDTQYF.

Only one count was recorded for this clone. V usage is TRBV6-5 and J usage is TRBJ2-7; 7 bases map to TRBD1. The CDR3 length is 16 residues. Germline loops: CDR1 MNHEY, CDR2 SVGAGI. V shed 0 bases, J shed 3 bases, and the junction held 8 bases outside the gene matches. CDR3 in amino acids: CASSYSRPDRYYEQYF. In nucleotides, the CDR3 is TGTGCCAGCAGTTACTCGAGGCCGGACAGGTACTACGAGCAGTACTTC.

The genes are TRBV27 and TRBJ2-7; 9 nucleotides match TRBD2. Losses at the gene ends were 6 bases for V and 3 bases for J; bases not matched to a gene: 15. CDR3 length: 17 residues. Germline V CDR1 and CDR2: MNHEY, SMNVEV (reference sequence). CDR3 in amino acids: CASSLNFERGAFYEQYF. The CDR3 DNA follows: TGTGCCAGCAGCCTAAACTTTGAGCGGGGGGCCTTCTACGAGCAGTACTTC.

The chain's CDR3 is CASSFFGDRVYNEQFF. The CDR3 DNA follows: TGTGCCAGCAGCTTTTTCGGGGACAGAGTCTACAATGAGCAGTTCTTC. The V and J genes are TRBV7-3 and TRBJ2-1, with TRBD1 identical over 7 bases. Trimming at V came to 3 bases and at J to 3 bases, leaving 8 bases not matched to a gene. Germline lookup yields CDR1 SGHTA and CDR2 FQGTGA. This CDR3 spans 16 amino acids.

This clone has only a few counts. CDR3 nucleotide sequence: TGCAGCGTTGTTAGGGACTCTTCCTACGAGCAGTACTTC. Translation: CSVVRDSSYEQYF. The gene calls are TRBV29-1 and TRBJ2-7, with TRBD2 as a possible D gene (6 bases). Germline V lookup: CDR1 SQVTM, CDR2 ANQGSEA. The CDR3 extends over 13 amino acids. The germline V and J ends were trimmed by 4 bases and 1 base, with 11 bases remaining between them.

This clone has just a few counts. The rearrangement joins TRBV10-1 to TRBJ1-5, with 10 bases identical to TRBD1. Germline loops: CDR1 WNHNN, CDR2 SYGVQD (reference sequence). The CDR3 extends over 15 amino acids. V shed 8 bases and J 4 bases; nucleotides not matched to a gene: 8. The CDR3 DNA reads as TGCGCCAGCCGCGGGACAGGGGCACTAAATCAGCCCCAGCATTTT. As protein: CASRGTGALNQPQHF.

The chain combines TRBV9 with TRBJ1-2, with TRBD1 matching over 10 bases. CDR1 and CDR2 from the germline V gene are SGDLS and YYNGEE. This CDR3 has 15 amino acids. Losses at the gene ends were 3 bases for V and 3 bases for J; bases not matched to a gene: 5. In DNA, the CDR3 is TGTGCCAGCAGCGCGGGACAGGGGTCATACTATGGCTACACCTTC. Amino acids: CASSAGQGSYYGYTF.

This chain uses TRBV7-3 with TRBJ2-5, with D tentatively TRBD1 (6 bases). The CDR3 covers 14 residues. Trimming cost V 6 bases and J 2 bases, with 13 bases left between them. Germline-derived CDR1 and CDR2 are SGHTA and FQGTGA. CDR3 sequence (DNA): TGTGCCAGCAGTTCAGGACAGACTCAAGAGACCCAGTACTTC. Encoded protein: CASSSGQTQETQYF.

This clone was counted once. This CDR3 reads CASSQDHPRGGQETQYF. DNA for the CDR3: TGTGCCAGCAGCCAAGATCATCCCCGGGGGGGGCAAGAGACCCAGTACTTC. This sequence joins TRBV4-2 and TRBJ2-5; 8 nucleotides match TRBD2. Per the germline V gene, CDR1 is LGHNA and CDR2 is YNFKEQ. V lost 0 bases to trimming and J lost 2 bases; unmatched junction nucleotides: 8. This CDR3 has 17 amino acids.

The CDR3 loop is CASSLAGTGRHYEQYF. The CDR3 nucleotides read TGTGCCAGCAGCTTAGCGGGGACAGGGAGGCACTACGAGCAGTACTTC. The chain carries TRBV7-8 and TRBJ2-7; 9 nucleotides line up with TRBD1. The CDR3 runs to 16 residues. The V gene's germline CDR1 is SGHVS and CDR2 FQNEAQ. V trimming: 0 bases; J trimming: 3 bases; junction bases outside the gene matches: 6.

The CDR3 spells CASSLGGLRYGYTF. In DNA form, the CDR3 reads TGTGCCAGCAGCTTAGGGGGGCTTCGCTATGGCTACACCTTC. J is TRBJ1-2 and V is TRBV13, with D perhaps matching TRBD1 (5 bases). Trimming removed 0 bases from V and 4 bases from J, with 9 bases in between. Germline V gene lookup returns CDR1 PRHDT and CDR2 FYEKMQ (reference sequence). CDR3 length: 14 residues.

J is TRBJ2-2 and V is TRBV7-9; D unclear. The CDR3 covers 11 residues. V lost 5 bases and J lost 9, with 7 bases in between. In germline, CDR1 is SEHNR, CDR2 FQNEAQ (reference sequence). The CDR3 nucleotides are TGTGCCAGCAGCCTAAAAAGGGAGCTGTTTTTT. Translation gives CASSLKRELFF.

CDR3 residues: CASSPIGLVPDTQYF. The CDR3 coding sequence is TGTGCCAGCAGCCCGATCGGCTTAGTCCCAGATACGCAGTATTTT. The chain combines TRBV7-6 with TRBJ2-3; D is undetermined. CDR3 length equals 15 residues. CDR1 and CDR2 from the germline V gene are SGHVS and FNYEAQ. The V and J ends lost 5 bases and 4 bases respectively, with 16 bases between them.

The chain couples TRBV4-2 to TRBJ2-7; D is undetermined. Trimming pared 0 bases from V and 0 bases from J, leaving 6 bases between. CDR3 length: 14 amino acids. Germline V CDR1 and CDR2: LGHNA, YNFKEQ. CDR3 in DNA: TGTGCCAGCAGCCAAGATTGGAGCTCCTACGAGCAGTACTTC. Translation: CASSQDWSSYEQYF.

The chain has TRBV7-9 and TRBJ1-2, with 7 positions matching TRBD1. J was trimmed by 6 bases and V by 7 bases; bases with no gene match: 14. Germline V gives CDR1 SEHNR, CDR2 FQNEAQ (reference sequence). The CDR3 is made up of 15 amino acids. The CDR3 nucleotides are TGTGCCAGCACCCGTACGATCGAGGGGGCGGATGGCTACACCTTC. This encodes CASTRTIEGADGYTF.

The CDR3 DNA reads TGTGCCAGCAGCCCAGGGGGTTGGACCGGGGAGCTGTTTTTT. This encodes CASSPGGWTGELFF. This rearrangement joins TRBV7-2 to TRBJ2-2; 7 nucleotides match TRBD1. Germline lookup yields CDR1 SGHTA and CDR2 FQGNSA. The CDR3 length is 14 residues. Trimming took 5 bases from V and 5 from J; bases not matched to a gene: 5.

The chain couples TRBV2 to TRBJ2-5; 9 nucleotides line up with TRBD1. CDR1 is SNHLY, CDR2 FYNNEI, per germline. The CDR3 runs 18 residues. V trimming: 3 bases; J trimming: 1 base; junction bases outside the gene matches: 12. The DNA of the CDR3 is TGTGCCAGCAGTGACGCCGGGACAGGGTACCCTTCCCAAGAGACCCAGTACTTC. The encoded protein is CASSDAGTGYPSQETQYF. The full variable domain, rest sourced from reference TRBV2 and TRBJ2-5, is EPEVTQTPSHQVTQMGQEVILRCVPISNHLYFYWYRQILGQKVEFLVSFYNNEISEKSEIFDDQFSVERPDGSNFTLKIRSTKLEDSAMYFCASSDAGTGYPSQETQYFGPGTRLLVL.

The chain uses TRBV18 and TRBJ1-2; D remains ambiguous. Deletions cut 0 bases from V and 0 bases from J, with 8 bases between. The CDR3 loop spans 15 amino acids. Germline V gene data show CDR1 as KGHSH and CDR2 as LQKENI. This CDR3 is CASSPPGASNYGYTF. Here the CDR3 DNA reads TGTGCCAGCTCACCACCAGGAGCTTCTAACTATGGCTACACCTTC.

The chain links TRBV5-6 to TRBJ2-6, with TRBD1 matching 9 bases. J was trimmed by 0 bases and V by 1 base; bases with no gene match: 8. Germline-derived CDR1 and CDR2 are SGHDT and YYEEEE. The CDR3 sequence is 19 residues long. The CDR3 DNA reads as TGTGCCAGCAGCTTGCGGGGGACAGGGTCCTTCTCTGGGGCCAACGTCCTGACTTTC. This encodes CASSLRGTGSFSGANVLTF.

This clone was observed a few times. The V call is TRBV27, the J call TRBJ2-7; a weak D match, TRBD1 (6 bases). The CDR3 length is 13 residues. Looked up from germline, CDR1 is MNHEY and CDR2 is SMNVEV (reference sequence). Trimming took 3 bases from V and 4 from J, leaving 10 bases between them. The CDR3 sequence: CASSFVGAYEQYF. The CDR3 nucleotides read TGTGCCAGCAGTTTTGTGGGGGCGTACGAGCAGTACTTC.

This CDR3 is CASSLGRGTQYF. The CDR3 coding sequence is TGTGCCAGCAGCTTAGGGAGGGGGACCCAGTACTTC. The rearrangement uses TRBV11-3 and TRBJ2-5, with a weak D call TRBD2 (6 bases). CDR3 length: 12 residues. Germline V lookup: CDR1 SGHNT, CDR2 YENEEA. V gave up 1 base and J gave up 7 bases, with 7 bases separating them.

The V and J genes are TRBV11-2 and TRBJ2-1; D not resolved. The CDR3 length is 16 residues. Germline values: CDR1 SGHAT, CDR2 FQNNGV. V shed 5 bases and J shed 4 bases, with 18 bases lying between them. CDR3 in amino acids: CASSAQPSVRYNEQFF. In DNA, the CDR3 is TGTGCCAGCAGCGCCCAGCCCAGTGTAAGATACAATGAGCAGTTCTTC.

This clone occurred a few times. V usage is TRBV9 and J usage is TRBJ2-7; D is uncertain. V was clipped by 0 bases and J by 2 bases, with 12 bases between them. Germline lookup yields CDR1 SGDLS and CDR2 YYNGEE. The CDR3 runs to 15 residues. CDR3 DNA sequence: TGTGCCAGCAGCGTAGGTGACGGATTAACCTACGAGCAGTACTTC. This encodes CASSVGDGLTYEQYF.

This clone has a handful of counts. The genes are TRBV9 and TRBJ2-1; weak D call: TRBD1 (5 bases). The V end lost 4 bases, the J end lost 3 bases, and 17 bases lay between the germline ends. The germline gives CDR1 SGDLS, CDR2 YYNGEE. CDR3 length equals 16 residues. The CDR3 here is CASSPHSGRGYNEQFF. The CDR3 bases are TGTGCCAGCAGCCCGCATTCCGGAAGGGGCTACAATGAGCAGTTCTTC.

In nucleotides, the CDR3 is TGTGCCAGCAGCTTCGTGACGGGAACCTACGAGCAGTACTTC. It is translated as CASSFVTGTYEQYF. The chain has TRBV5-5 and TRBJ2-7; weak D call: TRBD2 (5 bases). This CDR3 region has 14 residues. The ends were cut back, 2 bases at V and 2 bases at J, with 11 bases in the middle. Germline loops: CDR1 SGHKS, CDR2 YYEKEE (reference sequence).

As for this clone: Other DNA variants within this sample encode the same CDR3. The chain couples TRBV6-1 to TRBJ2-1; 9 positions match TRBD1. CDR3 size: 14 residues. V was pared by 8 bases and J by 4 bases, with 6 bases of the junction left unmatched. Per the germline V gene, CDR1 is MNHNS and CDR2 is SASEGT. The CDR3 loop is CASRGQGSYNEQFF. CDR3 nucleotides: TGTGCCAGCCGGGGACAGGGCTCTTACAATGAGCAGTTCTTC.

The genes are TRBV13 and TRBJ2-4, with D maybe TRBD1 (5 bases). V lost 2 bases and J 4 bases, leaving 12 bases between the germline ends. Per germline, CDR1 PRHDT and CDR2 FYEKMQ (reference sequence). This CDR3 comprises 15 residues. The CDR3 is CASSLKGAKKNIQYF. CDR3 nucleotides: TGTGCCAGCAGCTTAAAAGGGGCTAAGAAAAACATTCAGTACTTC.